One sample yielded the 16 T cell receptor beta chains listed below, sequenced in a study of PD-1 blockade in classical Hodgkin lymphoma. Specified time point: cycle 4 day 1 (C4D1), after 6 weeks of nivolumab. Every patient relapsed after autologous stem cell transplantation, and brentuximab vedotin exposure varied. Clones were sequenced by immunoSEQ multiplex PCR, and TCRdb holds only the in-frame ones, with some missing. The top ten hold roughly 8.1% of the sample, which has around 60,000 clones, 87% seen once. The material sequenced was peripheral blood mononuclear cells (PBMCs), taken before the fourth cycle of nivolumab. Source of these receptors: a human donor with classical Hodgkin lymphoma.

The V call is TRBV29-1, the J call TRBJ2-7; no clear D. In germline, CDR1 is SQVTM, CDR2 ANQGSEA. CDR3 length: 13 amino acids. Trimming cost V 5 bases and J 2 bases, with 13 bases left between them. CDR3 in amino acids: CSVYTPGTYEQYF. CDR3 sequence (DNA): TGCAGCGTTTATACACCGGGTACCTACGAGCAGTACTTC.

V gene TRBV7-8 combines with J gene TRBJ1-2; TRBD1 might be the D (6 bases). Germline values: CDR1 SGHVS, CDR2 FQNEAQ. The CDR3 runs to 15 residues. Trimming removed 0 bases at V and 3 bases at J, with 11 bases between. The CDR3 nucleotides read TGTGCCAGCAGCTTAGCACAGGGACCATACTATGGCTACACCTTC. Its protein product is CASSLAQGPYYGYTF. Complete variable domain (other parts from reference TRBV7-8 and TRBJ1-2): GAGVSQSPRYKVAKRGQDVALRCDPISGHVSLFWYQQALGQGPEFLTYFQNEAQLDKSGLPSDRFFAERPEGSVSTLKIQRTQQEDSAVYLCASSLAQGPYYGYTFGSGTRLTVV.

The chain's CDR3 is CASGETDPRNSPLHF. CDR3 DNA: TGCGCCAGCGGTGAGACGGACCCCCGGAATTCACCCCTCCACTTT. This chain links TRBV5-1 with TRBJ1-6; D remains ambiguous. CDR1 is SGHRS, CDR2 YFSETQ, per germline. The CDR3 runs 15 residues. The V gene lost 7 bases and the J gene lost 7 bases, with 18 bases spanning the gap. Full variable domain (outside the CDR3, taken from reference TRBV5-1 and TRBJ1-6): KAGVTQTPRYLIKTRGQQVTLSCSPISGHRSVSWYQQTPGQGLQFLFEYFSETQRNKGNFPGRFSGRQFSNSRSEMNVSTLELGDSALYLCASGETDPRNSPLHFGNGTRLTVT.

The rearrangement uses TRBV28 and TRBJ2-2; possible D gene TRBD1, 5 bases. Germline CDR1 and CDR2: MDHEN and SYDVKM. This CDR3 is 12 amino acids long. V was clipped by 10 bases and J by 4 bases, with 10 bases between them. DNA for the CDR3: TGTGCCACCGAAGACAGCACCGGGGAGCTGTTTTTT. It specifies CATEDSTGELFF. Together with reference TRBV28 and TRBJ2-2, the CDR3 gives the full variable domain: DVKVTQSSRYLVKRTGEKVFLECVQDMDHENMFWYRQDPGLGLRLIYFSYDVKMKEKGDIPEGYSVSREKKERFSLILESASTNQTSMYLCATEDSTGELFFGEGSRLTVL.

This sequence joins TRBV11-2 and TRBJ2-7, with D perhaps TRBD1 (6 bases). Trimming stripped 1 base from V and 3 bases from J, with 10 bases between. The germline gives CDR1 SGHAT, CDR2 FQNNGV. The length of the CDR3 is 14 residues. This chain's CDR3 is CASSLVAGDYEQYF. The CDR3 DNA reads TGTGCCAGCAGCTTAGTGGCAGGGGACTACGAGCAGTACTTC.

The V gene is TRBV5-1, the J gene TRBJ2-2; 7 positions match TRBD1. With V trimmed by 4 bases and J by 0 bases, 6 bases remained unmatched. The germline gives CDR1 SGHRS, CDR2 YFSETQ. This CDR3 contains 16 residues. The CDR3 sequence is CASSATGTANTGELFF. Written as DNA, the CDR3 is TGCGCCAGCAGCGCCACCGGGACAGCGAACACCGGGGAGCTGTTTTTT.

This clone was seen a handful of times. J is TRBJ2-2 and V is TRBV28; 12 nucleotides line up with TRBD2. Germline values: CDR1 MDHEN, CDR2 SYDVKM. V gave up 8 bases and J gave up 0 bases; unmatched junction bases: 4. The CDR3 runs 16 residues. CDR3 residues: CASGLAGRTNTGELFF. CDR3 nucleotide sequence: TGTGCCAGCGGACTAGCGGGGCGAACGAACACCGGGGAGCTGTTTTTT.

The V and J genes are TRBV15 and TRBJ2-5, with 8 bases aligning to TRBD1. J was trimmed by 4 bases and V by 0 bases; bases with no gene match: 1. This CDR3 comprises 14 residues. The germline CDR1 and CDR2 sequences are LNHNV and YYDKDF (reference sequence). The CDR3 DNA sequence: TGTGCCACCAGCAGAGACAGGGGGCTAGAGACCCAGTACTTC. Amino acids: CATSRDRGLETQYF.

This clone was recorded once. The chain is built from TRBV2 and TRBJ1-5, with TRBD1 as a possible D gene (5 bases). This CDR3 contains 13 residues. Looked up from germline, CDR1 is SNHLY and CDR2 is FYNNEI. V was cut by 6 bases and J by 5 bases, with 11 bases left in between. This CDR3 reads CASRGVPDQPQHF. CDR3 DNA sequence: TGTGCCAGCAGAGGGGTACCTGATCAGCCCCAGCATTTT.

The chain combines TRBV30 with TRBJ1-1; no firm D call. The CDR3 consists of 11 residues. Germline-derived CDR1 and CDR2 are GTSNPN and SVGIG (reference sequence). V gave up 1 base and J gave up 5 bases, with 5 bases separating them. Here the CDR3 reads CAWSGRTEAFF. DNA of the CDR3: TGTGCCTGGAGTGGACGTACTGAAGCTTTCTTT.

The chain couples TRBV9 to TRBJ1-2, with D possibly TRBD1 on 5 matching bases. Trimming pared 0 bases from V and 0 bases from J, leaving 9 bases between. Germline V lookup: CDR1 SGDLS, CDR2 YYNGEE. CDR3 length equals 15 residues. The CDR3 DNA sequence: TGTGCCAGCAGCGTAGACGGGGGTTCTAACTATGGCTACACCTTC. The encoded protein is CASSVDGGSNYGYTF.

J is TRBJ1-3 and V is TRBV6-5, with a possible D match to TRBD1 (6 bases). This CDR3 has 16 amino acids. The germline gives CDR1 MNHEY, CDR2 SVGAGI. V was clipped by 4 bases and J by 4 bases, with 17 bases between them. Here the CDR3 DNA reads TGTGCCAGCAGTTTAACCCCGGGAGGGGGAGGAAACACCATATATTTT. Protein: CASSLTPGGGGNTIYF.

The J gene is TRBJ2-3, the V gene TRBV5-1; either TRBD1 or TRBD2 may supply D (6 bases each). The length of the CDR3 is 16 residues. The V end was cut by 4 bases, the J end by 4 bases, with 19 bases between. Germline lookup yields CDR1 SGHRS and CDR2 YFSETQ. The CDR3 nucleotides are TGCGCCAGCAGCGGTCCGGGACTGGGGGCCCCAGATACGCAGTATTTT. The encoded protein is CASSGPGLGAPDTQYF.

The J gene is TRBJ2-5, the V gene TRBV19; 12 bases agree with TRBD2. V lost 2 bases, J lost 5 bases, and 3 bases stayed unmatched. Germline lookup yields CDR1 LNHDA and CDR2 SQIVND (reference sequence). The CDR3 sequence is 15 residues long. CDR3 residues: CASSISSGGAETQYF. The CDR3 DNA reads TGTGCCAGTAGTATATCTAGCGGGGGGGCCGAGACCCAGTACTTC.

The chain carries TRBV6-6 and TRBJ1-2, with unresolved D. Looked up from germline, CDR1 is MNHNY and CDR2 is SVGAGI (reference sequence). The CDR3 length is 12 residues. V lost 6 bases to trimming and J lost 8 bases, with 13 bases between them. The chain's CDR3 is CASSPFPQGYTF. The CDR3 bases are TGTGCCAGCAGCCCCTTCCCGCAAGGCTACACCTTC.

The chain's CDR3 is CASSDGGSSYEQYF. CDR3 bases: TGCGCCAGCAGTGACGGGGGTAGCTCCTACGAGCAGTACTTC. This chain connects TRBV10-2 to TRBJ2-7; perhaps TRBD2 as D (6 bases). In germline, CDR1 is WSHSY, CDR2 SAAADI. This CDR3 region has 14 residues. Trimming took 3 bases from V and 0 from J, leaving 9 bases between them.